The 15 T cell receptor beta chains listed next were all sequenced from one sample in a study of response to subunit inactivated influenza vaccine. TCRdb redid the calling of the RT-PCR reads with MiXCR, one entry per CDR3 protein. Of 500,000 to 600,000 distinct CDR3 sequences in the sample, 10% to 15% were seen once. The input for sequencing was PBMCs from blood, taken roughly 46 days after vaccination. The receptors were gathered from a man aged 50 to 60 who received an inactivated influenza vaccine.

This clonotype was counted between two and nine times. The rearrangement uses TRBV7-8 and TRBJ1-1, with D possibly being TRBD1 (6 bases). There are 15 residues in the CDR3. The V gene lost 1 base and the J gene lost 1 base, with 10 bases spanning the gap. Germline values: CDR1 SGHVS, CDR2 FQNEAQ. CDR3 amino acids: CASSLEARGNTEAFF. The DNA of the CDR3 is TGTGCCAGCAGCTTAGAGGCCAGGGGGAACACTGAAGCTTTCTTT.

The chain carries TRBV2 and TRBJ1-1; 7 bases map to TRBD1. There are 14 residues in the CDR3. V trimming: 7 bases; J trimming: 0 bases; junction bases outside the gene matches: 5. Looked up from germline, CDR1 is SNHLY and CDR2 is FYNNEI. The CDR3: CASKRQGMNTEAFF. CDR3 nucleotide sequence: TGTGCCAGCAAGAGACAGGGAATGAACACTGAAGCTTTCTTT. Based on the CDR3 plus reference TRBV2 and TRBJ1-1, the full variable domain is EPEVTQTPSHQVTQMGQEVILRCVPISNHLYFYWYRQILGQKVEFLVSFYNNEISEKSEIFDDQFSVERPDGSNFTLKIRSTKLEDSAMYFCASKRQGMNTEAFFGQGTRLTVV.

This clonotype was recorded a few times. The rearrangement joins TRBV27 to TRBJ1-1; TRBD1 agrees at 7 bases. CDR1 is MNHEY and CDR2 is SMNVEV in the germline V gene (reference sequence). CDR3 size: 15 residues. V was clipped by 2 bases and J by 4 bases; unmatched bases: 7. CDR3 sequence (DNA): TGTGCCAGCAGTTTAGACAGGGCGACTATCACTGAAGCTTTCTTT. Translating gives CASSLDRATITEAFF.

The CDR3 nucleotides are TGTGCCAGCACCCTCCGGCCGGGGGATCAGCCCCAGCATTTT. It yields the protein CASTLRPGDQPQHF. The genes are TRBV12-3 or TRBV12-4 and TRBJ1-5; D is perhaps TRBD1 (5 bases). This CDR3 comprises 14 residues. V was pared by 7 bases and J by 5 bases, with 15 bases between.

This clonotype came up a few times. The gene calls are TRBV4-1 and TRBJ1-2; 7 bases match TRBD1. Germline lookup yields CDR1 MGHRA and CDR2 YSYEKL. J gave up 3 bases and V 1 base, and 2 bases lay outside the gene matches. The length of the CDR3 is 14 residues. The CDR3 here is CASSQGDSDYGYTF. The CDR3 DNA is TGCGCCAGCAGCCAAGGGGACAGTGACTATGGCTACACCTTC.

This chain uses TRBV13 with TRBJ1-1; 11 nucleotides align to TRBD1. In germline, CDR1 is PRHDT, CDR2 FYEKMQ (reference sequence). With 5 bases clipped from V and 5 bases from J, the junction kept 10 bases outside the gene matches. This CDR3 is built from 16 residues. The CDR3 sequence is CASSPGTGGDGTEAFF. The CDR3 DNA reads TGTGCCAGCAGCCCAGGGACAGGGGGGGACGGGACTGAAGCTTTCTTT.

In its sample, this clonotype was seen a few times. V gene TRBV11-1 combines with J gene TRBJ2-1; 11 nucleotides match TRBD2. The CDR3 runs to 17 residues. Trimming at V came to 1 base and at J to 5 bases, leaving 7 bases not matched to a gene. CDR1 and CDR2 from the germline V gene are SGHAT and FQDESV (reference sequence). The CDR3 bases are TGTGCCAGCAGCTTAGAACTAGCGGGAGTTCGGAACAATGAGCAGTTCTTC. Translation gives CASSLELAGVRNNEQFF.

This clonotype turned up a few times. This chain links TRBV14 with TRBJ1-6; a possible D gene is TRBD1 (5 bases). Trimming pared 3 bases from V and 8 bases from J, leaving 8 bases between. CDR1 is SGHDN, CDR2 FVKESK, per germline. This CDR3 contains 13 residues. The CDR3 region has the DNA TGTGCCAGCAGCCAGACAGCCGATTCACCCCTCCACTTT. It encodes CASSQTADSPLHF.

In this sample, this clonotype turned up many times. The V and J genes are TRBV24-1 and TRBJ2-3, with D uncertain. Germline CDR1 and CDR2: KGHDR and SFDVKD. V lost 0 bases, J lost 3 bases, and 3 bases lay in between. The CDR3 spans 13 residues. In DNA, the CDR3 is TGTGCCACCAGTGATTTGTTTACAGATACGCAGTATTTT. Its translation: CATSDLFTDTQYF.

This clonotype was seen a handful of times. This chain uses TRBV24-1 with TRBJ2-7; 10 bases are shared with TRBD1. Germline CDR1 KGHDR, CDR2 SFDVKD. V was pared by 2 bases and J by 3 bases, with 6 bases of the junction left unmatched. This CDR3 contains 16 residues. The CDR3 reads CATSDSGQGRIYEQYF. The DNA of the CDR3 is TGTGCCACCAGTGATTCGGGACAGGGGCGGATCTACGAGCAGTACTTC.

A few counts support this clonotype. The chain combines TRBV6-2 or TRBV6-3 with TRBJ1-1; a possible D gene is TRBD1 (5 bases). There are 14 residues in the CDR3. The germline V gene has CDR1 MNHEY and CDR2 SVGEGT. The ends were cut back, 0 bases at V and 6 bases at J, with 11 bases in the middle. This chain's CDR3 is CASSYSWRGSEAFF. CDR3 nucleotides: TGTGCCAGCAGTTACTCCTGGAGGGGTTCTGAAGCTTTCTTT.

The genes are TRBV11-2 and TRBJ2-5, with 7 bases lining up with TRBD1. Germline trimming cut 3 bases from V and 5 bases from J; bases unmatched to any gene: 12. The germline CDR1 and CDR2 sequences are SGHAT and FQNNGV. The CDR3 covers 16 residues. The CDR3: CASSFAGGRGFETQYF. CDR3 nucleotides: TGTGCCAGCAGCTTCGCAGGGGGAAGAGGGTTCGAGACCCAGTACTTC.

This clonotype was observed many times. The V and J genes are TRBV20-1 and TRBJ2-5; 7 nucleotides match TRBD1. Trimming cost V 5 bases and J 5 bases; bases outside gene matches: 5. CDR3 length: 12 amino acids. Germline CDR1 DFQATT, CDR2 SNEGSKA (reference sequence). The CDR3 reads CSALKQGETQYF. As DNA, the CDR3 is TGCAGTGCTTTGAAACAGGGGGAGACCCAGTACTTC.

The chain employs TRBV6-2 or TRBV6-3 and TRBJ2-1; TRBD2 matches 9 bases. Trimming at V came to 8 bases and at J to 3 bases, leaving 8 bases not matched to a gene. CDR1 and CDR2 (germline): MNHEY, SVGEGT. The CDR3 contains 15 residues. In nucleotides, the CDR3 is TGTGCCAGCGAAAAAGGCGGGAGGGTCTACAATGAGCAGTTCTTC. Translated: CASEKGGRVYNEQFF.

The CDR3, as DNA: TGCGCCAGCAGCCAACATACGACAGGGTTATACAATGAGCAGTTCTTC. Amino acids: CASSQHTTGLYNEQFF. V and J are TRBV4-3 and TRBJ2-1, with 7 bases lining up with TRBD1. The CDR3 length is 16 residues. CDR1 LGHNA and CDR2 YSLEER come from the germline V gene. J was trimmed by 4 bases and V by 2 bases; bases with no gene match: 8.